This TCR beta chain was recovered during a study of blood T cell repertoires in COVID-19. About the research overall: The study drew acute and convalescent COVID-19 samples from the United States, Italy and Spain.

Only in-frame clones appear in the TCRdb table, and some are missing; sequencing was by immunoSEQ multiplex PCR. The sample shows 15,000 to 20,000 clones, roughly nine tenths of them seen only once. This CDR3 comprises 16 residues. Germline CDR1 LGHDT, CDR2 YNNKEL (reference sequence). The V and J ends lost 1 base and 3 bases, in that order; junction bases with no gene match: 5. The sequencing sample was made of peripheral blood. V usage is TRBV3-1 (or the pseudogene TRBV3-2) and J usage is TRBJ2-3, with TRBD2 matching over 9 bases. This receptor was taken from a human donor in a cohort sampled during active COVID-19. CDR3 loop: CASSQGTSAWTDTQYF. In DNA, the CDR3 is TGTGCCAGCAGCCAAGGGACTAGCGCTTGGACAGATACGCAGTATTTT.